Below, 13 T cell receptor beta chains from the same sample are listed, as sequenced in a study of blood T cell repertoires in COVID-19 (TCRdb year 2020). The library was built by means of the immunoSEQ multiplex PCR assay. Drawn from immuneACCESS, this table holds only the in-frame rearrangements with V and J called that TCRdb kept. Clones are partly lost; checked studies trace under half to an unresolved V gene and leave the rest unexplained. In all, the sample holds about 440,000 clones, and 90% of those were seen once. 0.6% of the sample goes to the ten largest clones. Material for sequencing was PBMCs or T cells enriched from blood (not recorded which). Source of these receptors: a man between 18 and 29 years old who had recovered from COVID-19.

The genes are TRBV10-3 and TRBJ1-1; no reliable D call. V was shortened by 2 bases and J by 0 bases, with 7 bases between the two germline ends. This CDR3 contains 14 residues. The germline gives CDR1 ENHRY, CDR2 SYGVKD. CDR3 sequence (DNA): TGTGCCATCAGTGAGACAGCAATGAACACTGAAGCTTTCTTT. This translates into CAISETAMNTEAFF.

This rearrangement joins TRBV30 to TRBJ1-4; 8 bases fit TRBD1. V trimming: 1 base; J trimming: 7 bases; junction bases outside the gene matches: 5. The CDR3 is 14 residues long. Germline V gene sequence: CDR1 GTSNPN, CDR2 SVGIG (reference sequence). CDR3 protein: CAWSATGDGEKLFF. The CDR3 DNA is TGTGCCTGGAGTGCGACAGGGGATGGTGAAAAACTGTTTTTT.

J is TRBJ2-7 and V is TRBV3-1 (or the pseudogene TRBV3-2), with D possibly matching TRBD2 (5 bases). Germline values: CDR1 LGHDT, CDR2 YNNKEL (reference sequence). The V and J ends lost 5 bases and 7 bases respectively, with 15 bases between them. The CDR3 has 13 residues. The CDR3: CASSSPLVGEQYF. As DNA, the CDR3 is TGTGCCAGCAGCTCCCCACTAGTGGGGGAGCAGTACTTC.

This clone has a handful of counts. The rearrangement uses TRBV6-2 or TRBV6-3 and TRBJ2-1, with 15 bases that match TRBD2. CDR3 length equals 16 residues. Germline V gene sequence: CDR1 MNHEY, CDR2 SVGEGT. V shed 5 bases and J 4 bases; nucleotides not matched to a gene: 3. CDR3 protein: CASSGTSGRKYNEQFF. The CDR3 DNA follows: TGTGCCAGCAGTGGGACTAGCGGGAGGAAGTACAATGAGCAGTTCTTC.

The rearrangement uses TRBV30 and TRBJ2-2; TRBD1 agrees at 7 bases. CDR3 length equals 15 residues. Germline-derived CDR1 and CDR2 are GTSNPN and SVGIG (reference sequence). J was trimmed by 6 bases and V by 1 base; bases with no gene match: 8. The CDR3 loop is CAWSGGARGPGELFF. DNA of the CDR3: TGTGCCTGGAGTGGTGGTGCTAGGGGGCCCGGGGAGCTGTTTTTT. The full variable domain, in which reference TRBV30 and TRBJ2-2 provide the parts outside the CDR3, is SQTIHQWPATLVQPVGSPLSLECTVEGTSNPNLYWYRQAAGRGLQLLFYSVGIGQISSEVPQNLSASRPQDRQFILSSKKLLLSDSGFYLCAWSGGARGPGELFFGEGSRLTVL.

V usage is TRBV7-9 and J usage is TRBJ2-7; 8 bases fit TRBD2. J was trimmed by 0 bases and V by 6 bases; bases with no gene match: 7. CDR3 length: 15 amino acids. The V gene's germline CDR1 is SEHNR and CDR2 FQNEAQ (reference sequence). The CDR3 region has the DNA TGTGCCAGCAGTGACTCCAGCGGGAGCTCCTACGAGCAGTACTTC. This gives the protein CASSDSSGSSYEQYF. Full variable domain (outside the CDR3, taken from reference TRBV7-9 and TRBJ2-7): DTGVSQNPRHKITKRGQNVTFRCDPISEHNRLYWYRQTLGQGPEFLTYFQNEAQLEKSRLLSDRFSAERPKGSFSTLEIQRTEQGDSAMYLCASSDSSGSSYEQYFGPGTRLTVT.

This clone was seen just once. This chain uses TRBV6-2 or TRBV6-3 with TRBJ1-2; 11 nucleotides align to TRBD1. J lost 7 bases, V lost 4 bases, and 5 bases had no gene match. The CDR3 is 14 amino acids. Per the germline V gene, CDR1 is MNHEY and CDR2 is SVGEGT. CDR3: CASSSDRGRSGYTF. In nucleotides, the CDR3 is TGTGCCAGCAGTTCGGACAGGGGGCGGTCTGGCTACACCTTC.

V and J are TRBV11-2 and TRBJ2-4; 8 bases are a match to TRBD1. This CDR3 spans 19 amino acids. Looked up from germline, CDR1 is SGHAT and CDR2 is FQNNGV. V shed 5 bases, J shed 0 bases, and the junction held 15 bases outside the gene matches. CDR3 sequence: CASSLRRGQAFLAKNIQYF. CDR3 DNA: TGTGCCAGCAGCCTAAGGAGGGGACAGGCCTTTCTAGCCAAAAACATTCAGTACTTC.

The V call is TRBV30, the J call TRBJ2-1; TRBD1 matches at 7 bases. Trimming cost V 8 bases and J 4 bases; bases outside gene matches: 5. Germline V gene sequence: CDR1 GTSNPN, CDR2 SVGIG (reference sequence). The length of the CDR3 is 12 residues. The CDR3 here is CAGGRGYNEQFF. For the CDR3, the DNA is TGTGCCGGGGGCAGGGGGTACAATGAGCAGTTCTTC.

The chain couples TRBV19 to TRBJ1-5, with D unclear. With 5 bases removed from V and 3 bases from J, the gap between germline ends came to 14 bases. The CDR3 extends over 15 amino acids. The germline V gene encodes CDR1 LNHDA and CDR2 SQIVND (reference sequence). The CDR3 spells CASSPIANANQPQHF. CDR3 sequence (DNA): TGTGCCAGTAGTCCTATCGCGAACGCCAATCAGCCCCAGCATTTT.

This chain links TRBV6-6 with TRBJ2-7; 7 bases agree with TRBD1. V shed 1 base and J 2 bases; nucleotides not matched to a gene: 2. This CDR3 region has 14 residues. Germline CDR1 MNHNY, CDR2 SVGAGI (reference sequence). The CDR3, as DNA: TGTGCCAGCAGTTACTTGGGACAGACCTACGAGCAGTACTTC. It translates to CASSYLGQTYEQYF.

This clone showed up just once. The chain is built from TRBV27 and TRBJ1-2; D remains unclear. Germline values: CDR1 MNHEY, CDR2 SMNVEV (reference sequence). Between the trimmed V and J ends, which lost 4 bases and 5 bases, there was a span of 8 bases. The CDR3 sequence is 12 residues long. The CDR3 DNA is TGTGCCAGCAGTTCCCTCGGGTATGGCTACACCTTC. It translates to CASSSLGYGYTF.

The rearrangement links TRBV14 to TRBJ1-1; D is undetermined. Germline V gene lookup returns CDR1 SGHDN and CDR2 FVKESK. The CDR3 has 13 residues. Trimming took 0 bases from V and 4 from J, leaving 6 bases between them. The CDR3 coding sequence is TGTGCCAGCAGCCAAGATATCAGCACTGAAGCTTTCTTT. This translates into CASSQDISTEAFF.